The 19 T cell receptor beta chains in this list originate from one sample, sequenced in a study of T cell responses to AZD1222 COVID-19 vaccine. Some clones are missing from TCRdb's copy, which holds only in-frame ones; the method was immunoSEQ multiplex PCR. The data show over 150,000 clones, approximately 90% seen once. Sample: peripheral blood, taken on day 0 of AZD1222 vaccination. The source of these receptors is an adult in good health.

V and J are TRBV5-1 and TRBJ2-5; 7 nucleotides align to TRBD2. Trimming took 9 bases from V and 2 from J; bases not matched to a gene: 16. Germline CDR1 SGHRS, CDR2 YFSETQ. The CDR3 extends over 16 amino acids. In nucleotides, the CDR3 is TGCGCCAACCCCACTCGGGAGGCCCCTCTACAAGAGACCCAGTACTTC. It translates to CANPTREAPLQETQYF. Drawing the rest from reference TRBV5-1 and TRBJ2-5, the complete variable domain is KAGVTQTPRYLIKTRGQQVTLSCSPISGHRSVSWYQQTPGQGLQFLFEYFSETQRNKGNFPGRFSGRQFSNSRSEMNVSTLELGDSALYLCANPTREAPLQETQYFGPGTRLLVL.

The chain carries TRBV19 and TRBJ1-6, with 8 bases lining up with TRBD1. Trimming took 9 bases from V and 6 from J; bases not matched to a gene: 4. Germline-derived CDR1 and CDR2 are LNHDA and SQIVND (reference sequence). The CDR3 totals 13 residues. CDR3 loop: CASDRGGNSPLHF. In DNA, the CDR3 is TGTGCCAGCGACAGGGGAGGTAATTCACCCCTCCACTTT. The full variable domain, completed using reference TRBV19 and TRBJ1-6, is DGGITQSPKYLFRKEGQNVTLSCEQNLNHDAMYWYRQDPGQGLRLIYYSQIVNDFQKGDIAEGYSVSREKKESFPLTVTSAQKNPTAFYLCASDRGGNSPLHFGNGTRLTVT.

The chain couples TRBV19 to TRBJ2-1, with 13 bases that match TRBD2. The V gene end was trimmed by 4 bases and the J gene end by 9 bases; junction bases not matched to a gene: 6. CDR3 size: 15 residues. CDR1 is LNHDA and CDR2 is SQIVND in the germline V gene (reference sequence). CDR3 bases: TGTGCCAGTAGTACCGGGACTAGCGGGGTTGGTGAGCAGTTCTTC. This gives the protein CASSTGTSGVGEQFF.

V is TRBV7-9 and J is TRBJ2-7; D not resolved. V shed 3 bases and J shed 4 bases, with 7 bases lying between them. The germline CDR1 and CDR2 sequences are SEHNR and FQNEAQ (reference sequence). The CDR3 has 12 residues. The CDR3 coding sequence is TGTGCCAGCAGCTTGAACCAGTACGAGCAGTACTTC. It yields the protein CASSLNQYEQYF.

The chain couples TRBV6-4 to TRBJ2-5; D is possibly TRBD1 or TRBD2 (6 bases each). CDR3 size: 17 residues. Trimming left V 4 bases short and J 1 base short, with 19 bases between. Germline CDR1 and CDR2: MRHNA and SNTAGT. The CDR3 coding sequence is TGTGCCAGCAGTGCAGTCGAGGGGGGAGAGGGCCAAGAGACCCAGTACTTC. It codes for CASSAVEGGEGQETQYF.

CDR3 sequence: CASSQGTDQPQHF. The CDR3 region has the DNA TGCGCCAGCAGCCAAGGGACAGATCAGCCCCAGCATTTT. The chain employs TRBV4-1 and TRBJ1-5; D possibly corresponds to TRBD1 (6 bases). Per the germline V gene, CDR1 is MGHRA and CDR2 is YSYEKL. V lost 1 base and J 5 bases, leaving 6 bases between the germline ends. The CDR3 totals 13 residues.

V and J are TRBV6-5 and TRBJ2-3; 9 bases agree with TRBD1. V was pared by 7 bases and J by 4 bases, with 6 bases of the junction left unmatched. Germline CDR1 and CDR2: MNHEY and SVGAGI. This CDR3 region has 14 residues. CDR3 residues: CASTSGQGPDTQYF. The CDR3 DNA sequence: TGTGCCAGCACCTCTGGACAGGGGCCAGATACGCAGTATTTT.

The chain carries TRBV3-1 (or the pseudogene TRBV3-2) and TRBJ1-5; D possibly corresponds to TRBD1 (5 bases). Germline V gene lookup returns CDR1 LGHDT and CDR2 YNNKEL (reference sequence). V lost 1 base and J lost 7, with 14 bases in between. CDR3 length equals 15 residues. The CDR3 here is CASSQGIRGGQPQHF. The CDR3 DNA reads TGTGCCAGCAGCCAAGGGATCCGGGGCGGGCAGCCCCAGCATTTT.

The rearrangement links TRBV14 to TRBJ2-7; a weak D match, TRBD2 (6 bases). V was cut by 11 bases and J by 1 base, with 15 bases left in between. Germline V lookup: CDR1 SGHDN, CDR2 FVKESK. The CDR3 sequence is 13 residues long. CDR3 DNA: TGTGCCTCAGCCGGTCTAGCGTCCTACGAGCAGTACTTC. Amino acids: CASAGLASYEQYF.

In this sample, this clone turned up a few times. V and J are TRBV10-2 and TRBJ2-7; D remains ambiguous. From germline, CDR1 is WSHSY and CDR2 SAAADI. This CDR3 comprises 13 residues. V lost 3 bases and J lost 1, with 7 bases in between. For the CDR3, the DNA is TGCGCCAGCAGTGAAGGGTTTTCCTACGAGCAGTACTTC. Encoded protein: CASSEGFSYEQYF.

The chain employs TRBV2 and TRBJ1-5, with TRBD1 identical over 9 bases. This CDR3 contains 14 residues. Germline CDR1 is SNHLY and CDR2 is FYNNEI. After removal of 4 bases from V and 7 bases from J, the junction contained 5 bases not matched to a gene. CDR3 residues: CASSGGTGKQPQHF. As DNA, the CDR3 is TGTGCCAGCAGTGGGGGGACAGGGAAACAGCCCCAGCATTTT.

For the CDR3, the DNA is TGTGCCAGCAGCCAAAGGGACAGGGGGCGCAGCTTCTTT. Amino acids: CASSQRDRGRSFF. The genes are TRBV6-5 and TRBJ1-1, with 12 bases aligning to TRBD1. The germline gives CDR1 MNHEY, CDR2 SVGAGI. V dropped 6 bases and J dropped 14; count of bases not matched to a gene: 10. The CDR3 totals 13 residues.

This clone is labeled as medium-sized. CDR3 sequence: CASSLLGRSSTDTQYF. CDR3 nucleotides: TGTGCCAGCAGTTTATTGGGGCGTTCTAGCACAGATACGCAGTATTTT. This chain joins TRBV28 and TRBJ2-3; tentative D call: TRBD1 (5 bases). Germline V gene lookup returns CDR1 MDHEN and CDR2 SYDVKM. The CDR3 runs 16 residues. Trimming removed 1 base at V and 0 bases at J, with 11 bases between.

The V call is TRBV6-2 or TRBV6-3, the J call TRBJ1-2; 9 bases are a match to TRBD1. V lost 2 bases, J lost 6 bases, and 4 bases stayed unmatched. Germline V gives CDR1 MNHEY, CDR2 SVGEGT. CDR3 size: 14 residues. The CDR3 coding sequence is TGTGCCAGCAGTTACCTCGGGGACAGGGATGGCTACACCTTC. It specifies CASSYLGDRDGYTF.

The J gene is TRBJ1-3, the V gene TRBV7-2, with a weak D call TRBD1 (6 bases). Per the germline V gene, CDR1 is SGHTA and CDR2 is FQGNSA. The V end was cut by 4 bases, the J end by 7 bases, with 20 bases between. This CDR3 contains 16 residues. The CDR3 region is CASSSDPRDKRNTIYF. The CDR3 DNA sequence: TGTGCCAGCAGCTCAGACCCCCGGGACAAACGGAACACCATATATTTT.

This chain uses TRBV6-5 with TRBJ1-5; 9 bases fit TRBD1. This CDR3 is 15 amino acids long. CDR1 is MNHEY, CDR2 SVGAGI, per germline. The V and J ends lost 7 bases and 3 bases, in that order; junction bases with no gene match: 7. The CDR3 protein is CASIRDRGSNQPQHF. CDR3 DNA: TGTGCCAGCATAAGAGACAGGGGGTCCAATCAGCCCCAGCATTTT.

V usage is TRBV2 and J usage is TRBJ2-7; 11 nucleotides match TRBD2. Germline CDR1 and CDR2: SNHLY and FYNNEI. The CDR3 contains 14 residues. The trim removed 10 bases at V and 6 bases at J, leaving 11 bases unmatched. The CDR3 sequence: CAIYDMTSGVEQYF. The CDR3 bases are TGTGCCATCTACGATATGACTAGCGGGGTCGAGCAGTACTTC.

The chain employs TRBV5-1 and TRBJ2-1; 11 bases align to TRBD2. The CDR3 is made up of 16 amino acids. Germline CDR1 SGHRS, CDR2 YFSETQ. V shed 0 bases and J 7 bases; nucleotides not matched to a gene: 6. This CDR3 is CASSLVVAGGLNEQFF. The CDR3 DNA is TGCGCCAGCAGCTTGGTGGTAGCGGGGGGGCTTAATGAGCAGTTCTTC. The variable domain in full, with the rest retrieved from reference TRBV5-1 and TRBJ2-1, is KAGVTQTPRYLIKTRGQQVTLSCSPISGHRSVSWYQQTPGQGLQFLFEYFSETQRNKGNFPGRFSGRQFSNSRSEMNVSTLELGDSALYLCASSLVVAGGLNEQFFGPGTRLTVL.

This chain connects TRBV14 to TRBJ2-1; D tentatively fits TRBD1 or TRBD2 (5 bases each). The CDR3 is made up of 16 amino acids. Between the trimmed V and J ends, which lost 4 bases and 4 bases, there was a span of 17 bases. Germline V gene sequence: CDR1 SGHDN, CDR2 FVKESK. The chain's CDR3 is CASSPTLGVGYNEQFF. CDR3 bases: TGTGCCAGCAGCCCAACCCTGGGGGTAGGGTACAATGAGCAGTTCTTC.